The clone carrying this T cell receptor beta chain occurred a few times. This record belongs to a study of blood T cell repertoires in COVID-19. Study details: Material from acute and convalescent COVID-19 was sourced from the United States, Italy and Spain. In each case, the material was cDNA or gDNA derived from T cells, B-cell-depleted T cells, or PBMCs.

Deletions cut 3 bases from V and 1 base from J, with 18 bases between. CDR1 and CDR2 (germline): DFQATT, SNEGSKA (reference sequence). The length of the CDR3 is 16 residues. As processed by the authors: Reference gene primer amplification gave estimated nucleated cell counts. Some clones are missing from TCRdb's copy, which holds only in-frame ones; the method was immunoSEQ multiplex PCR. D and trimming were read from the DNA, whereas the V and J calls and clone size are those reported in that table. The profile shows fewer than 60,000 clones, about 77% of them singletons. This chain links TRBV20-1 with TRBJ2-5; possibly TRBD2 for D (7 bases). The clonotype originates from a human donor in a cohort sampled during active COVID-19. The sequencing input was peripheral blood. The CDR3: CSASVHGGGPQETQYF. The CDR3 nucleotides read TGCAGTGCTAGTGTACATGGCGGGGGCCCCCAAGAGACCCAGTACTTC.